This entry is about one T cell receptor (beta chain). Sequenced by immunoSEQ multiplex PCR; TCRdb stores in-frame clones only, minus some. The sample holds 70,000 to 85,000 clones; about 88% are singletons and the top ten take roughly 1%. CDR3 length: 13 amino acids. Germline CDR1 reads SGHTA; CDR2 reads FQGNSA. Trimming left V 2 bases short and J 5 bases short, with 7 bases between. The source of the sample is a study of OX40 agonist ivuxolimab in advanced cancers. Turning to the study itself: Patients in dose escalation had liver, melanoma, kidney or head and neck cancers. Enrollees could have had prior anti-PD-1, anti-PD-L1 or anti-CTLA-4 therapy, which about 42% had received.

V usage is TRBV7-2 and J usage is TRBJ1-5; D unclear. The clonotype originates from an adult with an advanced solid tumor such as melanoma, head and neck, liver or kidney cancer. Here the sequenced sample was CD4+ or CD8+ T cells sorted from blood, taken in a trial of the OX40 agonist ivuxolimab. DNA of the CDR3: TGTGCCAGCAGCTTAAGTCCCGATCAGCCCCAGCATTTT. Translated: CASSLSPDQPQHF.